The 16 T cell receptor beta chains in this list originate from one sample, sequenced in a study of T-cell memory formation after mild COVID-19. TCRdb processed the 5' RACE reads anew with MiXCR; each CDR3 protein has one entry. This sample has some 310,000 distinct CDR3 sequences; around 20% occur once, and the top ten carry around 20%. The sequenced sample consisted of PBMCs or a T cell subset sorted from them (not recorded which). These receptor sequences come from a man in his late teens or twenties who had mild COVID-19 (a few samples of this study predate the infection). Cell type and time point are not known.

This clonotype was detected only a few times. The CDR3 is CASSLASVFEQYF. The CDR3 DNA follows: TGTGCCAGCAGCCTAGCGTCGGTGTTCGAGCAGTACTTC. This chain joins TRBV12-3 or TRBV12-4 and TRBJ2-7, with D possibly TRBD2 on 6 matching bases. The CDR3 consists of 13 residues. Between the trimmed V and J ends, which lost 6 bases and 6 bases, there was a span of 15 bases.

The V call is TRBV11-2, the J call TRBJ1-5; D is ambiguous. CDR1 and CDR2 from the germline V gene are SGHAT and FQNNGV. This CDR3 contains 14 residues. V lost 5 bases and J 4 bases, leaving 12 bases between the germline ends. Written as DNA, the CDR3 is TGTGCCAGCAGCACGAACGGGAGGAATCAGCCCCAGCATTTT. Its protein is CASSTNGRNQPQHF.

This clonotype occurred a few times. The chain employs TRBV21-1 and TRBJ2-7; the DNA was not compared with TRBD1, the D call given in the table. TRBV21-1 is marked as a pseudogene. This CDR3 comprises 19 residues. The CDR3 coding sequence is TGTGCCAGCAGCAAAGGGACGGGGACAGGGGGCCTTAGGTCCTACGAGCAGTACTTC. This codes for CASSKGTGTGGLRSYEQYF.

There are a few counts of this clonotype. The chain employs TRBV7-2 and TRBJ1-2, with D possibly being TRBD1 (6 bases). The V gene's germline CDR1 is SGHTA and CDR2 FQGNSA. This CDR3 region has 15 residues. V lost 1 base to trimming and J lost 4 bases, with 13 bases between them. As DNA, the CDR3 is TGTGCCAGCAGCTTAGGCGATTGGACAGTCTATGGCTACACCTTC. Residues: CASSLGDWTVYGYTF. The full variable domain, completed using reference TRBV7-2 and TRBJ1-2, is GAGVSQSPSNKVTEKGKDVELRCDPISGHTALYWYRQSLGQGLEFLIYFQGNSAPDKSGLPSDRFSAERTGGSVSTLTIQRTQQEDSAVYLCASSLGDWTVYGYTFGSGTRLTVV.

This clonotype was seen a handful of times. V and J are TRBV12-3 or TRBV12-4 and TRBJ1-1; 12 nucleotides line up with TRBD1. The CDR3 is 15 amino acids. V shed 3 bases and J 5 bases; nucleotides not matched to a gene: 4. CDR3 nucleotides: TGTGCCAGCAGTTTTGGGACAGGGGGCATTACTGAAGCTTTCTTT. Encoded protein: CASSFGTGGITEAFF.

This clonotype has more than one count but fewer than ten. The DNA for the CDR3 is TGTGCCAGCAGTAGCGGGGGGTACACAGATACGCAGTATTTT. This codes for CASSSGGYTDTQYF. This chain connects TRBV7-9 to TRBJ2-3, with TRBD2 identical over 10 bases. Trimming cost V 6 bases and J 2 bases; bases outside gene matches: 2. CDR3 length equals 14 residues. In germline, CDR1 is SEHNR, CDR2 FQNEAQ (reference sequence).

This clonotype was picked up many times. The chain is built from TRBV29-1 and TRBJ1-4; D may be TRBD1 (5 bases). Germline V CDR1 and CDR2: SQVTM, ANQGSEA. V dropped 1 base and J dropped 4 bases, with 13 bases sitting between them. This CDR3 contains 15 residues. The CDR3 spells CSVEGSTENNEKLFF. CDR3 DNA: TGCAGCGTTGAAGGTTCGACAGAGAATAATGAAAAACTGTTTTTT.

This clonotype was seen only a few times. The chain's CDR3 is CASSYTRVSYEQYV. The CDR3 region has the DNA TGTGCCAGCAGCTACACCAGGGTGTCCTACGAGCAGTACGTC. The chain recombines TRBV7-8 with TRBJ2-7, with a weak D call TRBD1 (5 bases). V was trimmed by 4 bases and J by 1 base, leaving 11 bases between them. Germline V gene sequence: CDR1 SGHVS, CDR2 FQNEAQ. This CDR3 is 14 amino acids long.

This clonotype was recorded a few times. The rearrangement joins TRBV9 to TRBJ2-3; D might be TRBD2 (5 bases). This CDR3 contains 13 residues. V was pared by 0 bases and J by 6 bases, with 8 bases between. CDR1 is SGDLS, CDR2 YYNGEE, per germline. Written as DNA, the CDR3 is TGTGCCAGCAGCGTAGGAGCGGCCGATACGCAGTATTTT. Amino acids: CASSVGAADTQYF. Supplemented by reference TRBV9 and TRBJ2-3, the full variable domain reads DSGVTQTPKHLITATGQRVTLRCSPRSGDLSVYWYQQSLDQGLQFLIQYYNGEERAKGNILERFSAQQFPDLHSELNLSSLELGDSALYFCASSVGAADTQYFGPGTRLTVL.

There are a few counts of this clonotype. This chain joins TRBV18 and TRBJ1-2; D gene unclear. The CDR3 loop spans 14 amino acids. V was cut by 2 bases and J by 4 bases, with 11 bases left in between. The germline gives CDR1 KGHSH, CDR2 LQKENI. The CDR3 protein is CASSPGLAVYGYTF. CDR3 sequence (DNA): TGTGCCAGCTCACCAGGCCTCGCAGTCTATGGCTACACCTTC.

This clonotype was found a few times. This rearrangement joins TRBV5-5 to TRBJ1-2; D not resolved. Trimming removed 0 bases from V and 8 bases from J, with 14 bases in between. Per germline, CDR1 SGHKS and CDR2 YYEKEE (reference sequence). This CDR3 has 14 amino acids. CDR3 sequence reads: CASSLGPETWGYTF. CDR3 coding DNA: TGTGCCAGCAGCTTGGGCCCAGAAACGTGGGGCTACACCTTC.

The rearrangement joins TRBV28 to TRBJ1-6; the D gene is possibly TRBD1 (5 bases). Per germline, CDR1 MDHEN and CDR2 SYDVKM. V was pared by 2 bases and J by 14 bases, with 19 bases between. The CDR3 spans 15 residues. CDR3 residues: CASSLGSGPVVTLHF. DNA for the CDR3: TGTGCCAGCAGTTTAGGATCGGGACCTGTGGTCACCCTCCACTTT.

This rearrangement joins TRBV20-1 to TRBJ2-7, with D unresolved. Germline V gene sequence: CDR1 DFQATT, CDR2 SNEGSKA (reference sequence). The CDR3 runs 11 residues. V lost 3 bases and J 0 bases, leaving 3 bases between the germline ends. CDR3 in amino acids: CSASSSYEQYF. Here the CDR3 DNA reads TGCAGTGCTAGCTCCTCCTACGAGCAGTACTTC.

The chain employs TRBV6-5 and TRBJ2-7; possibly TRBD1 or TRBD2 for D (5 bases each). Trimming removed 6 bases at V and 3 bases at J, with 18 bases between. This CDR3 contains 15 residues. Germline V gene data show CDR1 as MNHEY and CDR2 as SVGAGI. The CDR3 is CASRRTYSSHYEQYF. The CDR3, as DNA: TGTGCCAGCAGGAGGACATACTCTAGCCACTACGAGCAGTACTTC.

This clonotype was found many times. CDR3 sequence (DNA): TGTGCCAGCAGCTCACGGACAGGGCAAGGCAATCAGCCCCAGCATTTT. As protein: CASSSRTGQGNQPQHF. The chain links TRBV7-2 to TRBJ1-5; 8 bases agree with TRBD1. V was clipped by 4 bases and J by 2 bases; unmatched bases: 7. The CDR3 sequence is 16 residues long. CDR1 and CDR2 (germline): SGHTA, FQGNSA.

This chain links TRBV6-2 or TRBV6-3 with TRBJ1-2; no clear D. Germline V lookup: CDR1 MNHEY, CDR2 SVGEGT. CDR3 size: 17 residues. The V end was cut by 7 bases, the J end by 7 bases, with 28 bases between. CDR3 in DNA: TGTGCCAGCACTCGTCCAAAGAACCGGAATTTTCCCTGTGGCTACACCTTC. Translation gives CASTRPKNRNFPCGYTF.